This entry is about one T cell receptor beta chain. Its antigen is not known. This entry comes from a study of blood T cells in healthy people across ages. Each donor supplied approximately 10 milliliters of peripheral blood. A second PCR, run for roughly 7 to 12 cycles, used a sample-barcoded 5' primer plus a J-beta primer mix. MiXCR was run by TCRdb on the 5' RACE reads, yielding one entry per CDR3 protein. The sample contains about 1,600,000 distinct CDR3 sequences, roughly 45% of which appear only once. CDR3 size: 14 residues. V was cut by 2 bases and J by 6 bases, with 13 bases left in between. In germline, CDR1 is MDHEN, CDR2 SYDVKM. Broader study findings: It was not known whether donors were CMV positive (a possible confounder of expanded clonotype changes).

The chain links TRBV28 to TRBJ1-1; D gene unclear. The sequence came from a woman aged 18-30 years in good health. The specimen sequenced was blood. The CDR3 sequence is CASSLMQRWSEAFF. CDR3 in DNA: TGTGCCAGCAGTTTAATGCAGAGGTGGTCTGAAGCTTTCTTT. Full variable domain (missing parts from reference TRBV28 and TRBJ1-1): DVKVTQSSRYLVKRTGEKVFLECVQDMDHENMFWYRQDPGLGLRLIYFSYDVKMKEKGDIPEGYSVSREKKERFSLILESASTNQTSMYLCASSLMQRWSEAFFGQGTRLTVV.